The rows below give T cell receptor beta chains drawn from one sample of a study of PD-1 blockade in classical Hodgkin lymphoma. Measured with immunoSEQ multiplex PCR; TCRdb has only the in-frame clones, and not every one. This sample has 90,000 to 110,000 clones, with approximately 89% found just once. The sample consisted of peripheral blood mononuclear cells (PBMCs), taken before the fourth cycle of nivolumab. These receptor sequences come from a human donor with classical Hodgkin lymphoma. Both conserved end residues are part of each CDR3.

CDR3 protein: CASRGRGYGYTF
V gene: TRBV19
J gene: TRBJ1-2

CDR3 protein: CASSATWGGSQPQHF
V gene: TRBV6-5
J gene: TRBJ1-5

CDR3 protein: CSVVGQGARGYTF
V gene: TRBV29-1
J gene: TRBJ1-2

CDR3 protein: CASSIAGTAGAYEQYF
V gene: TRBV19
J gene: TRBJ2-7

CDR3 protein: CASSLGGTDTQYF
V gene: TRBV5-1
J gene: TRBJ2-3

CDR3 protein: CASSSSGTVNEKLFF
V gene: TRBV19
J gene: TRBJ1-4

CDR3 protein: CSGLGQETQYF
V gene: TRBV20-1
J gene: TRBJ2-5

CDR3 protein: CASRVDSATNEKLFF
V gene: TRBV28
J gene: TRBJ1-4

CDR3 protein: CASSLERDRGLAAF
V gene: TRBV7-2
J gene: TRBJ1-2

CDR3 protein: CASSTSAGASGNTIYF
V gene: TRBV18
J gene: TRBJ1-3

CDR3 protein: CASSESRAGEQYF
V gene: TRBV6-1
J gene: TRBJ2-7

CDR3 protein: CASSQASGGRTEAFF
V gene: TRBV4-1
J gene: TRBJ1-1

CDR3 protein: CASSETLSGGRSEAFF
V gene: TRBV25-1
J gene: TRBJ1-1

CDR3 protein: CASSLRDRDLQPQHF
V gene: TRBV4-1
J gene: TRBJ1-5

CDR3 protein: CASSPTNTEAFF
V gene: TRBV6-5
J gene: TRBJ1-1

CDR3 protein: CASSQRGPTNYGYTF
V gene: TRBV6-5
J gene: TRBJ1-2

CDR3 protein: CASSGGGGRADTQYF
V gene: TRBV28
J gene: TRBJ2-3

CDR3 protein: CASSLDPSSTDTQYF
V gene: TRBV7-2
J gene: TRBJ2-3

CDR3 protein: CASSERGRVYEQYF
V gene: TRBV2
J gene: TRBJ2-7

CDR3 protein: CASSENSGRTDTQYF
V gene: TRBV2
J gene: TRBJ2-3

CDR3 protein: CASSDRPGSNQPQHF
V gene: TRBV19
J gene: TRBJ1-5

CDR3 protein: CASSHVQGRAEAFF
V gene: TRBV4-2
J gene: TRBJ1-1

CDR3 protein: CASSPSGNTQYF
V gene: TRBV5-1
J gene: TRBJ2-3

CDR3 protein: CASSQRREGLTDTQYF
V gene: TRBV7-2
J gene: TRBJ2-3

CDR3 protein: CASSAEQGVFGQYF
V gene: TRBV7-9
J gene: TRBJ2-7

CDR3 protein: CSVLPREGTEAFF
V gene: TRBV29-1
J gene: TRBJ1-1

CDR3 protein: CASRLGTGANLNTEAFF
V gene: TRBV19
J gene: TRBJ1-1

CDR3 protein: CASSLAGGFYNEQFF
V gene: TRBV11-2
J gene: TRBJ2-1

CDR3 protein: CASSYSPSDYEQYF
V gene: TRBV6-5
J gene: TRBJ2-7

CDR3 protein: CASSTGGQGFHEQYF
V gene: TRBV19
J gene: TRBJ2-7

CDR3 protein: CASSPGTGELFF
V gene: TRBV7-2
J gene: TRBJ2-2

CDR3 protein: CASSPVGGEGLNEQYF
V gene: TRBV7-6
J gene: TRBJ2-7

CDR3 protein: CASSETSGTNTGELFF
V gene: TRBV11-2
J gene: TRBJ2-2

CDR3 protein: CASSGPGSGLSDTQYF
V gene: TRBV5-1
J gene: TRBJ2-3

CDR3 protein: CASSLPPLKGVNSYNEQFF
V gene: TRBV5-6
J gene: TRBJ2-1

CDR3 protein: CASSRTSGGPGEQYF
V gene: TRBV6-1
J gene: TRBJ2-7

CDR3 protein: CSVSKPQLADTQYF
V gene: TRBV29-1
J gene: TRBJ2-3

CDR3 protein: CASSSRETGGGPYNEQFF
V gene: TRBV11-3
J gene: TRBJ2-1

CDR3 protein: CASSPGTGASTGELFF
V gene: TRBV18
J gene: TRBJ2-2

CDR3 protein: CASSFPLDGYEQYF
V gene: TRBV28
J gene: TRBJ2-7

CDR3 protein: CAWSSGAGANVLTF
V gene: TRBV30
J gene: TRBJ2-6

CDR3 protein: CASSYPRTGIDTEAFF
V gene: TRBV7-9
J gene: TRBJ1-1

CDR3 protein: CASSDDSRVMNTEAFF
V gene: TRBV2
J gene: TRBJ1-1

CDR3 protein: CASSYSGGSGLFF
V gene: TRBV6-5
J gene: TRBJ2-2

CDR3 protein: CASSYAPDGSSYEQYF
V gene: TRBV7-9
J gene: TRBJ2-7

CDR3 protein: CASSQGVSSYNEQFF
V gene: TRBV4-3
J gene: TRBJ2-1

CDR3 protein: CASSPSGSLVF
V gene: TRBV19
J gene: TRBJ2-1

CDR3 protein: CASSLTGTDYGYTF
V gene: TRBV5-5
J gene: TRBJ1-2

CDR3 protein: CASTSGDRGSADTQYF
V gene: TRBV28
J gene: TRBJ2-3